This T cell receptor (beta chain) was captured in a study of cytomegalovirus exposure and HLA in healthy donors. Germline CDR1 reads SGHNT; CDR2 reads YYREEE (reference sequence). This CDR3 is built from 16 residues. The J segment lost 3 bases and the V segment lost 4 bases, leaving 9 bases of the junction unmatched. Assay used: immunoSEQ multiplex PCR; TCRdb lists only in-frame clones, some missing. Of approximately 190,000 clones listed, around 84% are singletons. Sample: PBMCs. The chain links TRBV5-4 to TRBJ2-7; 11 bases map to TRBD2. The source of this sequence is a man younger than 35 in good health and CMV-seropositive. This chain's CDR3 is CASSPTSGTSGYEQYF. CDR3 bases: TGTGCCAGCAGCCCGACATCCGGGACTAGCGGCTACGAGCAGTACTTC.